These T cell receptor beta chains were read from a single sample in a study of shared clonotypes between healthy human individuals. Only in-frame clones appear in the TCRdb table, and some are missing; sequencing was by immunoSEQ multiplex PCR. This table holds 470,000 or so clones, 65% to 85% found once. Sequences were obtained from PBMCs. The receptors stem from a woman in her forties in good health. Some clones in this sample may be carry-over from other donors' samples. CDR3s include the opening cysteine and the closing phenylalanine or tryptophan. Each record gives: CDR3 DNA, CDR3 protein, J gene, D gene, clone size, V gene. D genes are given only for firm matches. Where a row states a size, it is once, few, many or the class of an expanded clone; other rows omit it.

cdr3_nt: TGTGCCAGCTCACCTCTCCCGGAAACTATGGTTAGCGGCTACACCTTC; cdr3_aa: CASSPLPETMVSGYTF; j_call: TRBJ1-2; d_call: NA; clone_size: NA; v_call: TRBV18
cdr3_nt: TGTGCCAGCTCGCCTGGGACAGGACAGGGGGCCTACGAGCAGTACTTC; cdr3_aa: CASSPGTGQGAYEQYF; j_call: TRBJ2-7; d_call: TRBD1; clone_size: NA; v_call: TRBV18
cdr3_nt: TGCGCCAGCAGTGAGTGGGACAGGGGGGACACTGAAGCTTTCTTT; cdr3_aa: CASSEWDRGDTEAFF; j_call: TRBJ1-1; d_call: TRBD1; clone_size: NA; v_call: TRBV10-2
cdr3_nt: TGTGCCAGCAGCCCCCCTACGGGTTGGTCCACTGAAGCTTTCTTT; cdr3_aa: CASSPPTGWSTEAFF; j_call: TRBJ1-1; d_call: NA; clone_size: NA; v_call: TRBV7-9
cdr3_nt: TGCGCCAGCAGCTTGGGAGTAGGGAGCAATCAGCCCCAGCATTTT; cdr3_aa: CASSLGVGSNQPQHF; j_call: TRBJ1-5; d_call: NA; clone_size: few; v_call: TRBV5-1
cdr3_nt: TGTGCCTGGAGTTTTAGCGGGCTGGACGAGCAGTACTTC; cdr3_aa: CAWSFSGLDEQYF; j_call: TRBJ2-7; d_call: TRBD2; clone_size: NA; v_call: TRBV30
cdr3_nt: TGTGCCAGCAGCTTGTTTTCTAGCGAAAGAGTGAATGAGCAGTTCTTC; cdr3_aa: CASSLFSSERVNEQFF; j_call: TRBJ2-1; d_call: NA; clone_size: NA; v_call: TRBV5-4
cdr3_nt: TGTGCCAGCACCCCCAGACAGGTGAACACCGGGGAGCTGTTTTTT; cdr3_aa: CASTPRQVNTGELFF; j_call: TRBJ2-2; d_call: NA; clone_size: NA; v_call: TRBV27
cdr3_nt: TGTGCCAGCAGCGCCATCCTCCTAGCGGGAGGCGATGAGCAGTTCTTC; cdr3_aa: CASSAILLAGGDEQFF; j_call: TRBJ2-1; d_call: TRBD2; clone_size: once; v_call: TRBV9
cdr3_nt: TGTGCCAGTATAGGACTCCTCTACGAGCAGTACTTC; cdr3_aa: CASIGLLYEQYF; j_call: TRBJ2-7; d_call: NA; clone_size: NA; v_call: TRBV19
cdr3_nt: TGTGCCAGCAGCTTGGGCAGAAGGGGCACTGAAGCTTTCTTT; cdr3_aa: CASSLGRRGTEAFF; j_call: TRBJ1-1; d_call: NA; clone_size: NA; v_call: TRBV5-6
cdr3_nt: TGTGCCAGCAGGCAGGGAATGGAGACCCAGTACTTC; cdr3_aa: CASRQGMETQYF; j_call: TRBJ2-5; d_call: NA; clone_size: many; v_call: TRBV11-2
cdr3_nt: TGTGCCAGCAGCACTAGCGGAGTCACCGGGGAGCTGTTTTTT; cdr3_aa: CASSTSGVTGELFF; j_call: TRBJ2-2; d_call: TRBD2; clone_size: NA; v_call: TRBV7-8
cdr3_nt: TGTGCCAGCAGCCCCTCCGTGGGCAGCCAAGAGACCCAGTACTTC; cdr3_aa: CASSPSVGSQETQYF; j_call: TRBJ2-5; d_call: NA; clone_size: once; v_call: TRBV5-6
cdr3_nt: TGTGCCAGCAGTAAAACCGGGACAGGGTATGACGAGCAGTACTTC; cdr3_aa: CASSKTGTGYDEQYF; j_call: TRBJ2-7; d_call: TRBD1; clone_size: NA; v_call: TRBV27
cdr3_nt: TGTGCCAGCAGCCCGGGGTTAGGGGGCGTCGATGAGCAGTTCTTC; cdr3_aa: CASSPGLGGVDEQFF; j_call: TRBJ2-1; d_call: TRBD1; clone_size: few; v_call: TRBV7-2
cdr3_nt: TGTGCCAGCTCACCGCCGGGACAGGGTGAAGCTTTCTTT; cdr3_aa: CASSPPGQGEAFF; j_call: TRBJ1-1; d_call: TRBD1; clone_size: NA; v_call: TRBV18
cdr3_nt: TGTGCCACCAGCAGAGACTTGGCCGAGACCCAGTACTTC; cdr3_aa: CATSRDLAETQYF; j_call: TRBJ2-5; d_call: NA; clone_size: NA; v_call: TRBV15
cdr3_nt: TGTGCCAGCAGGACAGGGGGCCACAATGAGCAGTTCTTC; cdr3_aa: CASRTGGHNEQFF; j_call: TRBJ2-1; d_call: TRBD1; clone_size: NA; v_call: TRBV2
cdr3_nt: TGCAGCGTGGGGTCCCAGGGGGCCGGGGAAAAACTGTTTTTT; cdr3_aa: CSVGSQGAGEKLFF; j_call: TRBJ1-4; d_call: TRBD1; clone_size: NA; v_call: TRBV29-1
cdr3_nt: TGCGCCAGCAGCCCCAGGACATACCAAGAGACCCAGTACTTC; cdr3_aa: CASSPRTYQETQYF; j_call: TRBJ2-5; d_call: NA; clone_size: NA; v_call: TRBV5-1
cdr3_nt: TGTGCCAGCAGCTCCTACAGGGACTCTGGAAACACCATATATTTT; cdr3_aa: CASSSYRDSGNTIYF; j_call: TRBJ1-3; d_call: NA; clone_size: few; v_call: TRBV7-8
cdr3_nt: TGTGCCACCAGCAGAGTAGGACAGTCTAATGAAAAACTGTTTTTT; cdr3_aa: CATSRVGQSNEKLFF; j_call: TRBJ1-4; d_call: NA; clone_size: NA; v_call: TRBV15
cdr3_nt: TGTGCCAGCTATAGTATTCCTCCGGGACTAGCGGGCTCTGTCTACGAGCAGTACTTC; cdr3_aa: CASYSIPPGLAGSVYEQYF; j_call: TRBJ2-7; d_call: TRBD2; clone_size: NA; v_call: TRBV9
cdr3_nt: TGTGCCAGCTCACCCCTGGCAGGGGTGAGCTATGGCTACACCTTC; cdr3_aa: CASSPLAGVSYGYTF; j_call: TRBJ1-2; d_call: NA; clone_size: NA; v_call: TRBV18
cdr3_nt: TGCGCCAGCAGCTTGGGTCTCTCCAGCGGGAGCACAGATACGCAGTATTTT; cdr3_aa: CASSLGLSSGSTDTQYF; j_call: TRBJ2-3; d_call: NA; clone_size: once; v_call: TRBV5-1
cdr3_nt: TGTGCCAGCAGTGTACAGAGGAACACTGAAGCTTTCTTT; cdr3_aa: CASSVQRNTEAFF; j_call: TRBJ1-1; d_call: NA; clone_size: NA; v_call: TRBV27
cdr3_nt: TGCGCCAGCAGTGAGTCGATGGGGCAGGGGGCGAGAGAGCAGTACTTC; cdr3_aa: CASSESMGQGAREQYF; j_call: TRBJ2-7; d_call: TRBD1; clone_size: NA; v_call: TRBV10-1
cdr3_nt: TGTGCCAGCAGTTCATCCCTCCAGGGAAGCAATCAGCCCCAGCATTTT; cdr3_aa: CASSSSLQGSNQPQHF; j_call: TRBJ1-5; d_call: NA; clone_size: NA; v_call: TRBV27
cdr3_nt: TGTGCCAGCAGCCCCGCAACCGGGACTAGCGGGAGGGCCAAGTGGGGGGAGACCCAGTACTTC; cdr3_aa: CASSPATGTSGRAKWGETQYF; j_call: TRBJ2-5; d_call: TRBD2; clone_size: once; v_call: TRBV7-6
cdr3_nt: TGTGCCAGCTCACCAGAAGGGCGGGAGAGCACAGATACGCAGTATTTT; cdr3_aa: CASSPEGRESTDTQYF; j_call: TRBJ2-3; d_call: TRBD2; clone_size: NA; v_call: TRBV18
cdr3_nt: TGTGCCAGCAGCTTACACCAAGAGACCCAGTACTTC; cdr3_aa: CASSLHQETQYF; j_call: TRBJ2-5; d_call: NA; clone_size: NA; v_call: TRBV13
cdr3_nt: TGTGCCAGCAGTTACTTTAAACAGGCGAACACTGAAGCTTTCTTT; cdr3_aa: CASSYFKQANTEAFF; j_call: TRBJ1-1; d_call: NA; clone_size: NA; v_call: TRBV6-5
cdr3_nt: TGTGCCAGCAGCCCCCGCCTCTCGGGGCAGTATTTT; cdr3_aa: CASSPRLSGQYF; j_call: TRBJ2-3; d_call: NA; clone_size: NA; v_call: TRBV7-9
cdr3_nt: TGTGCCAGCAGTTACTCACCCATGGGGCCTAACACTGAAGCTTTCTTT; cdr3_aa: CASSYSPMGPNTEAFF; j_call: TRBJ1-1; d_call: NA; clone_size: NA; v_call: TRBV6-5